This T cell receptor beta chain was observed in a study of OX40 agonist ivuxolimab in advanced cancers. Overall study context: Ivuxolimab, which is an agonistic anti-OX40 (CD134) antibody, was administered to the patients. Cancers in dose escalation were hepatocellular, melanoma, renal cell and head and neck. Study-level points and caveats: Researchers report that CD8+ T cells had, on average, more expanded clones than CD4+. The antigens recognized by the expanded peripheral T cells, that is their antigen specificity, were not determined.

Profiled with immunoSEQ multiplex PCR; TCRdb holds only in-frame clones, not every one. The table records roughly 83,000 clones, around 84% of them present only once. This CDR3 region has 15 residues. Trimming left V 3 bases short and J 3 bases short, with 14 bases between. Germline V CDR1 and CDR2: MNHEY, SMNVEV (reference sequence). In regard to this clone: Its matching antigen is unknown.

This receptor was taken from an adult with an advanced solid tumor such as melanoma, head and neck, liver or kidney cancer. V is TRBV27 and J is TRBJ2-5; no firm D call. Sequences were derived from CD4+ or CD8+ T cells sorted from blood, sampled in a trial of the OX40 agonist ivuxolimab. The CDR3 region is CASSFGRQAKETQYF. The CDR3 nucleotides are TGTGCCAGCAGTTTCGGCAGGCAAGCGAAAGAGACCCAGTACTTC.